These T cell receptor beta chains were read from a single sample in a study of radiotherapy plus CTLA-4 blockade in lung cancer. The table came from immunoSEQ multiplex PCR; TCRdb's copy has only in-frame clones and leaves some out. The data show about 110,000 clones, with 85% to 90% seen just once and over 2% held by the top ten. Sequencing was performed on peripheral blood, taken from a patient treated with radiotherapy plus ipilimumab. All receptors derive from a human donor with non-small cell lung cancer that progressed on radiotherapy plus ipilimumab. Some clones in this sample may be carry-over from other donors' samples. CDR3s include the opening cysteine and the closing phenylalanine or tryptophan. A D gene is named only where the DNA matches it firmly. The size field is filled for only some rows; it gives once, few, many or a size class.

j_call	v_call	d_call	clone_size	cdr3_aa
TRBJ1-5	TRBV28	TRBD1	NA	CASSLFGQGEYQPQHF
TRBJ1-2	TRBV7-3	TRBD1	NA	CASSPTSGQGAGGYTF
TRBJ2-3	TRBV6-6	NA	few	CASSYTGPQDTQYF
TRBJ1-2	TRBV6-5	NA	NA	CASSYRTYGYTF
TRBJ2-7	TRBV4-2	NA	NA	CASSHSLGGGYEQYF
TRBJ1-3	TRBV5-1	NA	NA	CASSSDPGNTIYF
TRBJ1-4	TRBV9	NA	once	CASSPRVAEYNEKLFF
TRBJ2-7	TRBV7-9	TRBD1	NA	CASNSARTGYEQYF
TRBJ1-1	TRBV5-1	NA	NA	CASSLGVRGEAFF
TRBJ2-5	TRBV7-2	TRBD2	NA	CASRTGLAPQYF
TRBJ2-1	TRBV5-6	TRBD2	NA	CASSPPLGEGNEQFF
TRBJ2-2	TRBV7-9	TRBD1	NA	CASTPRTGGTGELFF
TRBJ2-7	TRBV5-6	NA	once	CASSLRGYEQYF
TRBJ1-1	TRBV6-1	NA	NA	CASRKQGMNTEAFF
TRBJ2-3	TRBV7-9	NA	NA	CASSLAALRRTDTQYF
TRBJ2-7	TRBV27	TRBD1	NA	CASSLWTGDHEQYF